This T cell receptor (beta chain) comes out of a study of identical twins. This clonotype was recorded a few times. The junction departs from the called germline gene at one end, perhaps through a read error. The CDR3 sequence is 18 residues long. Germline CDR1 reads DFQATT; CDR2 reads SNEGSKA (reference sequence). TCRdb re-analysed the 5' RACE reads in MiXCR, keeping a single row per CDR3 protein. The data show just under 550,000 distinct CDR3 sequences, roughly 15% seen once. These records were also assigned to another study, of yellow fever vaccine responses in identical twins.

The sequence derives from a woman aged 18-29 years in good health. Input material: CD4+ T cells sorted from blood. This rearrangement joins TRBV20-1 to TRBJ2-7; the match to TRBD2 covers 7 bases. CDR3 in amino acids: CCARARIVGGGGSYEQYF. The CDR3 bases are TGCTGTGCTAGAGCGAGAATAGTCGGTGGCGGGGGTTCCTACGAGCAGTACTTC.